Each of the 30 T cell receptor beta chains below was sequenced from the same sample in a study of technical replicates of blood from a handful of donors. Produced via immunoSEQ multiplex PCR; TCRdb's table is partial and in-frame only. Seen here are fewer than 95,000 clones, around 94% observed once, and the top ten hold about 0.27%. Material for sequencing was T cells isolated from PBMCs. The receptor set was obtained from a human donor in good health.

The genes are TRBV6-1 and TRBJ2-2; TRBD1 agrees at 7 bases. Germline loops: CDR1 MNHNS, CDR2 SASEGT. The CDR3 spans 15 residues. The V gene end was trimmed by 8 bases and the J gene end by 5 bases; junction bases not matched to a gene: 11. The CDR3 DNA follows: TGTGCCAGCTGGGGGACAGTCCAGAAAACCGGGGAGCTGTTTTTT. Its translation: CASWGTVQKTGELFF.

This rearrangement joins TRBV4-1 to TRBJ2-7; no firm D call. Germline CDR1 is MGHRA and CDR2 is YSYEKL. This CDR3 comprises 14 residues. V lost 1 base and J lost 2, with 9 bases in between. CDR3: CASSQVLTTYEQYF. Written as DNA, the CDR3 is TGCGCCAGCAGCCAAGTACTGACAACCTACGAGCAGTACTTC.

This chain links TRBV29-1 with TRBJ2-5; D perhaps matches TRBD2 (5 bases). Germline V gene data show CDR1 as SQVTM and CDR2 as ANQGSEA. This CDR3 region has 12 residues. V lost 6 bases to trimming and J lost 5 bases, with 13 bases between them. The CDR3 nucleotides read TGCAGCGTCGGGAACGTGGCTGAGACCCAGTACTTC. The encoded protein is CSVGNVAETQYF.

The CDR3 DNA is TGTGCCAGCAGCTTGGCTAGCGGGACAGCCCCTTACGAGCAGTACTTC. Its translation: CASSLASGTAPYEQYF. The rearrangement links TRBV5-4 to TRBJ2-7; 9 bases are a match to TRBD2. This CDR3 is built from 16 residues. CDR1 and CDR2 from the germline V gene are SGHNT and YYREEE (reference sequence). V was clipped by 0 bases and J by 4 bases; unmatched bases: 8. Based on the CDR3 plus reference TRBV5-4 and TRBJ2-7, the full variable domain is ETGVTQSPTHLIKTRGQQVTLRCSSQSGHNTVSWYQQALGQGPQFIFQYYREEENGRGNFPPRFSGLQFPNYSSELNVNALELDDSALYLCASSLASGTAPYEQYFGPGTRLTVT.

This chain links TRBV5-4 with TRBJ2-5, with D possibly TRBD2 on 6 matching bases. The CDR3 sequence is 13 residues long. The germline gives CDR1 SGHNT, CDR2 YYREEE (reference sequence). V lost 7 bases and J 2 bases, leaving 12 bases between the germline ends. The CDR3 loop is CASGGSRQETQYF. CDR3 sequence (DNA): TGTGCCAGCGGAGGGTCTCGGCAAGAGACCCAGTACTTC. Complete variable domain (other parts from reference TRBV5-4 and TRBJ2-5): ETGVTQSPTHLIKTRGQQVTLRCSSQSGHNTVSWYQQALGQGPQFIFQYYREEENGRGNFPPRFSGLQFPNYSSELNVNALELDDSALYLCASGGSRQETQYFGPGTRLLVL.

The rearrangement links TRBV19 to TRBJ1-3, with a possible D match to TRBD1 (6 bases). CDR1 LNHDA and CDR2 SQIVND come from the germline V gene (reference sequence). CDR3 length equals 15 residues. The V gene lost 10 bases and the J gene lost 0 bases, with 16 bases spanning the gap. In DNA, the CDR3 is TGTGCCATATCGACAGGAGCTTTCTCTGGAAACACCATATATTTT. Protein product: CAISTGAFSGNTIYF.

This chain joins TRBV4-1 and TRBJ2-7; possible D gene TRBD1, 6 bases. In germline, CDR1 is MGHRA, CDR2 YSYEKL. This CDR3 has 16 amino acids. Between the trimmed V and J ends, which lost 1 base and 2 bases, there was a span of 15 bases. The CDR3 is CASSQVGDTGTYEQYF. The CDR3 nucleotides are TGCGCCAGCAGCCAAGTGGGAGATACAGGGACCTACGAGCAGTACTTC.

The J gene is TRBJ1-1, the V gene TRBV10-3, with 7 bases lining up with TRBD1. This CDR3 is 13 amino acids long. Germline CDR1 ENHRY, CDR2 SYGVKD. In nucleotides, the CDR3 is TGTGCAACCACAATCCAGGGGGGCACTGAAGCTTTCTTT. Translation: CATTIQGGTEAFF.

The chain employs TRBV4-2 and TRBJ2-3; D call uncertain. Deletions cut 4 bases from V and 6 bases from J, with 11 bases between. Germline CDR1 is LGHNA and CDR2 is YNFKEQ. CDR3 length: 13 residues. The CDR3 sequence is CASSPRSLDTQYF. The CDR3 DNA follows: TGTGCCAGCAGCCCGCGGAGCTTGGATACGCAGTATTTT.

CDR3 loop: CASSFIGQIQETQYF. CDR3 coding DNA: TGTGCCAGCAGTTTCATCGGACAGATCCAAGAGACCCAGTACTTC. The chain has TRBV6-5 and TRBJ2-5; D is perhaps TRBD1 (6 bases). The V gene lost 4 bases and the J gene lost 1 base, with 13 bases spanning the gap. The CDR3 covers 15 residues. Germline loops: CDR1 MNHEY, CDR2 SVGAGI.

The gene calls are TRBV5-1 and TRBJ2-7; D gene unclear. The V gene lost 1 base and the J gene lost 4 bases, with 18 bases spanning the gap. The CDR3 has 16 residues. CDR1 SGHRS and CDR2 YFSETQ come from the germline V gene. The CDR3 loop reads CASSLSPIATLYEQYF. In DNA, the CDR3 is TGCGCCAGCAGCTTGTCGCCGATCGCTACCCTTTACGAGCAGTACTTC.

V gene TRBV27 combines with J gene TRBJ1-1; a weak D match, TRBD1 (6 bases). The germline V gene has CDR1 MNHEY and CDR2 SMNVEV (reference sequence). V dropped 5 bases and J dropped 6 bases, with 13 bases sitting between them. CDR3 length: 13 amino acids. This CDR3 reads CASSPQGLSEAFF. DNA for the CDR3: TGTGCCAGCAGTCCTCAGGGGCTTTCTGAAGCTTTCTTT.

The rearrangement joins TRBV29-1 to TRBJ2-7; 7 bases fit TRBD2. This CDR3 has 14 amino acids. Germline V gene data show CDR1 as SQVTM and CDR2 as ANQGSEA. Germline trimming cut 4 bases from V and 3 bases from J; bases unmatched to any gene: 9. The CDR3 region has the DNA TGCAGCGTTGTTGTGTCTAGCGGATACTACGAGCAGTACTTC. It yields the protein CSVVVSSGYYEQYF.

The chain carries TRBV15 and TRBJ1-2; TRBD1 aligns across 7 bases. This CDR3 has 15 residues. The trim removed 0 bases at V and 9 bases at J, leaving 10 bases unmatched. From germline, CDR1 is LNHNV and CDR2 YYDKDF (reference sequence). The CDR3 DNA reads TGTGCCACCAGCAGAGACCTGGTTGACAGGGCCAGCTACACCTTC. It is translated as CATSRDLVDRASYTF.

The gene calls are TRBV5-4 and TRBJ2-7; 10 nucleotides agree with TRBD1. The germline CDR1 and CDR2 sequences are SGHNT and YYREEE (reference sequence). CDR3 length: 14 residues. The junction had 4 bases not matched to a gene; V was cut back by 4 bases and J by 3 bases. The CDR3 spells CASSGGQGYYEQYF. The CDR3 nucleotides read TGTGCCAGCAGCGGGGGACAGGGGTACTACGAGCAGTACTTC.

V gene TRBV11-3 combines with J gene TRBJ2-5; TRBD2 matches at 7 bases. The trim removed 3 bases at V and 5 bases at J, leaving 6 bases unmatched. Germline-derived CDR1 and CDR2 are SGHNT and YENEEA. This CDR3 comprises 14 residues. The CDR3 region is CASSLWGGSETQYF. The CDR3 nucleotides are TGTGCCAGCAGCTTGTGGGGGGGGTCGGAGACCCAGTACTTC. The full variable domain, completed using reference TRBV11-3 and TRBJ2-5, is EAGVVQSPRYKIIEKKQPVAFWCNPISGHNTLYWYLQNLGQGPELLIRYENEEAVDDSQLPKDRFSAERLKGVDSTLKIQPAELGDSAVYLCASSLWGGSETQYFGPGTRLLVL.

The V gene is TRBV19, the J gene TRBJ1-6; 11 bases line up with TRBD1. The length of the CDR3 is 15 residues. In germline, CDR1 is LNHDA, CDR2 SQIVND (reference sequence). V shed 5 bases, J shed 8 bases, and the junction held 5 bases outside the gene matches. CDR3 bases: TGTGCCAGTAGTCTAGGACAGGGGGCTTATTCACCCCTCCACTTT. Residues: CASSLGQGAYSPLHF.

The CDR3 sequence: CASSLVGRAEETQYF. The CDR3, as DNA: TGCGCCAGCAGCTTGGTAGGCAGGGCGGAAGAGACCCAGTACTTC. The chain links TRBV5-1 to TRBJ2-5; a weak D match, TRBD1 (5 bases). Germline V gene data show CDR1 as SGHRS and CDR2 as YFSETQ. The V and J ends lost 0 bases and 3 bases respectively, with 12 bases between them. The CDR3 is 15 residues long.

This chain joins TRBV5-1 and TRBJ2-3, with 9 bases identical to TRBD1. The junction had 9 bases not matched to a gene; V was cut back by 3 bases and J by 4 bases. The CDR3 runs 16 residues. Germline values: CDR1 SGHRS, CDR2 YFSETQ. The CDR3 sequence is CASSSVGTGPSDTQYF. The CDR3 DNA reads as TGCGCCAGCAGCTCCGTCGGGACAGGGCCGTCAGATACGCAGTATTTT.

The chain combines TRBV11-2 with TRBJ1-2, with D uncertain. Trimming cost V 3 bases and J 13 bases, with 12 bases left between them. Germline-derived CDR1 and CDR2 are SGHAT and FQNNGV. The CDR3 has 11 residues. The chain's CDR3 is CASSFGAFPTF. CDR3 bases: TGTGCCAGCAGCTTTGGAGCCTTTCCCACCTTC.

The chain combines TRBV5-1 with TRBJ1-6, with D maybe TRBD1 (5 bases). Trimming removed 0 bases at V and 5 bases at J, with 9 bases between. Germline assignment: CDR1 SGHRS and CDR2 YFSETQ. The CDR3 sequence is 15 residues long. In DNA, the CDR3 is TGCGCCAGCAGCTTGGGACAGATTAATAATTCACCCCTCCACTTT. It translates to CASSLGQINNSPLHF.

V usage is TRBV30 and J usage is TRBJ1-1, with D perhaps TRBD1 (6 bases). Germline V gene sequence: CDR1 GTSNPN, CDR2 SVGIG (reference sequence). Trimming removed 5 bases from V and 4 bases from J, with 20 bases in between. The CDR3 is made up of 15 amino acids. The CDR3 here is CAWEVTGTRITEAFF. CDR3 in DNA: TGTGCCTGGGAAGTAACCGGGACACGGATCACTGAAGCTTTCTTT.

The rearrangement joins TRBV29-1 to TRBJ1-2; D is perhaps TRBD1 (6 bases). Germline V CDR1 and CDR2: SQVTM, ANQGSEA. The CDR3 spans 16 residues. Deletions cut 2 bases from V and 3 bases from J, with 19 bases between. CDR3 loop: CSVERAGAPFYYGYTF. CDR3 in DNA: TGCAGCGTTGAAAGGGCGGGGGCTCCTTTCTACTATGGCTACACCTTC.

The chain carries TRBV19 and TRBJ1-6; D perhaps matches TRBD1 (6 bases). This CDR3 contains 17 residues. Germline V gene sequence: CDR1 LNHDA, CDR2 SQIVND (reference sequence). V shed 1 base and J shed 1 base, with 11 bases lying between them. DNA of the CDR3: TGTGCCAGTAGTATAGCAGGGGCACGATCCTATAATTCACCCCTCCACTTT. Its translation: CASSIAGARSYNSPLHF.

The rearrangement uses TRBV10-1 and TRBJ1-1; D is possibly TRBD1 (5 bases). The CDR3 loop spans 15 amino acids. V lost 2 bases to trimming and J lost 3 bases, with 13 bases between them. In germline, CDR1 is WNHNN, CDR2 SYGVQD (reference sequence). This CDR3 is CASSEGAGMYTEAFF. In DNA form, the CDR3 reads TGCGCCAGCAGTGAGGGGGCGGGGATGTACACTGAAGCTTTCTTT.

J is TRBJ1-4 and V is TRBV4-1; D is unresolved. Trimming stripped 3 bases from V and 3 bases from J, with 14 bases between. Germline V lookup: CDR1 MGHRA, CDR2 YSYEKL. The CDR3 has 16 amino acids. The CDR3 region is CASSQPVRGANEKLFF. The CDR3 region has the DNA TGCGCCAGCAGCCAGCCCGTCCGGGGTGCTAATGAAAAACTGTTTTTT.

The V and J genes are TRBV6-5 and TRBJ2-5, with D possibly TRBD1 on 6 matching bases. CDR1 is MNHEY, CDR2 SVGAGI, per germline. The CDR3 spans 16 residues. V lost 3 bases to trimming and J lost 4 bases, with 18 bases between them. The chain's CDR3 is CASSYFRDTLSETQYF. The CDR3 region has the DNA TGTGCCAGCAGTTATTTCCGGGACACCCTGTCAGAGACCCAGTACTTC.

The CDR3 region has the DNA TGTGCTAGTAGGGCCGGGACAGCTGAAGCTTTCTTT. It codes for CASRAGTAEAFF. The V gene is TRBV12-5, the J gene TRBJ1-1, with 7 bases matching TRBD1. CDR1 LGHNT and CDR2 FRNRAP come from the germline V gene. With V trimmed by 8 bases and J by 6 bases, 6 bases remained unmatched. The CDR3 loop spans 12 amino acids.

The chain combines TRBV29-1 with TRBJ2-1; weak D call: TRBD2 (5 bases). Germline assignment: CDR1 SQVTM and CDR2 ANQGSEA. There are 11 residues in the CDR3. V was trimmed by 7 bases and J by 4 bases, leaving 8 bases between them. The CDR3 nucleotides read TGCAGCGCTTGGGAGTACAATGAGCAGTTCTTC. This codes for CSAWEYNEQFF.

This clone appeared once. This chain joins TRBV2 and TRBJ2-7; D is unclear. V was trimmed by 0 bases and J by 3 bases, leaving 15 bases between them. The germline gives CDR1 SNHLY, CDR2 FYNNEI. The CDR3 length is 16 residues. The CDR3 bases are TGTGCCAGCAGTGAAGCCTTGTCCCCGGTTTACTACGAGCAGTACTTC. Encoded protein: CASSEALSPVYYEQYF. The variable domain in full, with the rest retrieved from reference TRBV2 and TRBJ2-7, is EPEVTQTPSHQVTQMGQEVILRCVPISNHLYFYWYRQILGQKVEFLVSFYNNEISEKSEIFDDQFSVERPDGSNFTLKIRSTKLEDSAMYFCASSEALSPVYYEQYFGPGTRLTVT.